The present entry profiles one T cell receptor beta chain with its context. Antigen: not known. The treatment was: oral pan-JAK inhibitor, 5-10 mg twice daily. RNA was isolated and reverse transcribed to cDNA, the sequencing template. Sequencing used immunoSEQ multiplex PCR; TCRdb keeps in-frame clones, though not all of them. Of tens of thousands of clones in the sample, around two thirds are singletons; the top ten hold about a quarter. The data derive from a study of CD8+ T cells in alopecia areata. Findings of the study overall: Tofacitinib significantly brought down scalp clonality and expanded CD8+ clones among top 100. In scalp and blood, many expanded lesional clones persisted during tofacitinib.

The sample consisted of CD8+ T cells sorted from blood, taken at week 24, from a patient treated with tofacitinib. This sequence was found in a human donor with alopecia areata.

As DNA, the CDR3 is TGCGCCAGCAGCCAAGTAAGGGACAGTCCCTACGAGCAGTACTTC. It translates to CASSQVRDSPYEQYF. The gene calls are TRBV4-1 and TRBJ2-7, with TRBD1 matching 7 bases. Germline V gene sequence: CDR1 MGHRA, CDR2 YSYEKL. CDR3 length: 15 residues. V trimming: 1 base; J trimming: 2 bases; junction bases outside the gene matches: 5.